What follows is one T cell receptor (beta chain) and its context. These data belong to a study of shared T cell receptors in the human thymus. This CDR3 region has 15 residues. Trimming shortened V by 6 bases and J by 3 bases, and 14 bases separated the two germline ends. Germline CDR1 is MDHEN and CDR2 is SYDVKM. The method was immunoSEQ multiplex PCR; TCRdb's version includes in-frame clones alone and lacks a portion of them. The sample includes hundreds of thousands of clones, roughly 94% of them seen just once. Sequencing used thymocytes. V is TRBV28 and J is TRBJ1-4, with D tentatively TRBD1 (6 bases). This clonotype was obtained from a human donor. CDR3 loop: CASRQGPRANEKLFF. CDR3 nucleotides: TGTGCCAGCAGACAGGGCCCGAGGGCTAATGAAAAACTGTTTTTT.